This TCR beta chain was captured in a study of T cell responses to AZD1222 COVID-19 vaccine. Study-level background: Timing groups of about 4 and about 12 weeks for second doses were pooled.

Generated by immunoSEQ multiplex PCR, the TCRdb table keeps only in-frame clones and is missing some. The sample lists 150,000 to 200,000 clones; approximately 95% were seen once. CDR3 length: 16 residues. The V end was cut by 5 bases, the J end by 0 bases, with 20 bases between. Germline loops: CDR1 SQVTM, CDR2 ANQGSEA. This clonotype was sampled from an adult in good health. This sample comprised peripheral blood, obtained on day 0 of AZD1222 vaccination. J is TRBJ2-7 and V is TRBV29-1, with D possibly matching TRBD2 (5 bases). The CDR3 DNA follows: TGCAGCGTTATAGAATCCGGACTCCTGAGCTCCTACGAGCAGTACTTC. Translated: CSVIESGLLSSYEQYF.